The 6 T cell receptor beta chains below all came from one sample that was sequenced in a study of cytomegalovirus exposure and HLA in healthy donors. PCR primers comprised 60 Vbeta and 13 Jbeta primers. Profiled with immunoSEQ multiplex PCR; TCRdb holds only in-frame clones, not every one. The sample records about 170,000 clones, over 70% being singletons. Sample: PBMCs. The receptors were sampled from a woman between 50 and 59 years old in good health and CMV-seropositive.

The V and J genes are TRBV2 and TRBJ1-1, with D possibly being TRBD1 (5 bases). There are 13 residues in the CDR3. Germline CDR1 is SNHLY and CDR2 is FYNNEI. The V gene lost 6 bases and the J gene lost 10 bases, with 18 bases spanning the gap. DNA of the CDR3: TGTGCCAGCAGAGGGGAAGTAATATCGGTAGCTTTCTTT. Translating gives CASRGEVISVAFF.

The rearrangement joins TRBV27 to TRBJ2-5; 10 bases map to TRBD1. The closer fit of TRBJ2-7 to the DNA end suggests the J call may be wrong. The V gene's germline CDR1 is MNHEY and CDR2 SMNVEV (reference sequence). The CDR3 extends over 15 amino acids. The CDR3 DNA is TGTGCCAGCAGTCCACTCCGGGACAGGGGCTACGAGCAGTACTTC. It encodes CASSPLRDRGYEQYF.

The chain carries TRBV11-2 and TRBJ1-1; 8 nucleotides agree with TRBD1. The V gene's germline CDR1 is SGHAT and CDR2 FQNNGV. The CDR3 covers 15 residues. V lost 8 bases, J lost 3 bases, and 11 bases stayed unmatched. CDR3 sequence reads: CASGIRAGGDTEAFF. The CDR3 DNA reads as TGTGCCAGCGGGATTAGGGCAGGGGGCGACACTGAAGCTTTCTTT.

The V gene is TRBV6-5, the J gene TRBJ1-3, with unresolved D. From germline, CDR1 is MNHEY and CDR2 SVGAGI. V dropped 8 bases and J dropped 0 bases, with 11 bases sitting between them. This CDR3 has 14 residues. The CDR3 region has the DNA TGTGCCAGCCCTCACGGCGGCTCTGGAAACACCATATATTTT. Its protein product is CASPHGGSGNTIYF.

CDR3 nucleotide sequence: TGTGCCAGCAGCCGACAGGGCACTGAAGCTTTCTTT. Amino acids: CASSRQGTEAFF. The chain combines TRBV11-2 with TRBJ1-1; 7 nucleotides align to TRBD1. Germline-derived CDR1 and CDR2 are SGHAT and FQNNGV. V lost 5 bases, J lost 4 bases, and 1 base stayed unmatched. This CDR3 has 12 amino acids.

This clone was detected a few times. V is TRBV11-2 and J is TRBJ1-2; weak D call: TRBD1 (6 bases). V was clipped by 5 bases and J by 4 bases, with 14 bases between them. Germline CDR1 and CDR2: SGHAT and FQNNGV. The CDR3 is made up of 14 amino acids. The CDR3 DNA sequence: TGTGCCAGCAGCCCATACGGACAGACCTATGGCTACACCTTC. This encodes CASSPYGQTYGYTF.